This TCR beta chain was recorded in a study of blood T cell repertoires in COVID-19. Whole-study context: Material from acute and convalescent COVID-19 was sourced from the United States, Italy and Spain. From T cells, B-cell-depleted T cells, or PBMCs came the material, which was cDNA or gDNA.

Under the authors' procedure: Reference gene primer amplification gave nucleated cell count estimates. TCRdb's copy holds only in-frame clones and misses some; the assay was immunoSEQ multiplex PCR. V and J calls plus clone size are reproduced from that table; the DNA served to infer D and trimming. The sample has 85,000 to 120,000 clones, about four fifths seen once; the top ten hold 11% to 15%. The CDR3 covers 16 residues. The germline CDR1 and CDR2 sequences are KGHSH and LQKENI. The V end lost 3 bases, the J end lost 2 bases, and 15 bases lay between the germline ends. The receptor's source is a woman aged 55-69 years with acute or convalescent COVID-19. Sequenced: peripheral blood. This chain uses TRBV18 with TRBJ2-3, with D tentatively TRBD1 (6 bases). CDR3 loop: CASSPLRTDLTDTQYF. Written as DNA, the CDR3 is TGTGCCAGCTCACCTCTCCGGACAGATCTCACAGATACGCAGTATTTT.